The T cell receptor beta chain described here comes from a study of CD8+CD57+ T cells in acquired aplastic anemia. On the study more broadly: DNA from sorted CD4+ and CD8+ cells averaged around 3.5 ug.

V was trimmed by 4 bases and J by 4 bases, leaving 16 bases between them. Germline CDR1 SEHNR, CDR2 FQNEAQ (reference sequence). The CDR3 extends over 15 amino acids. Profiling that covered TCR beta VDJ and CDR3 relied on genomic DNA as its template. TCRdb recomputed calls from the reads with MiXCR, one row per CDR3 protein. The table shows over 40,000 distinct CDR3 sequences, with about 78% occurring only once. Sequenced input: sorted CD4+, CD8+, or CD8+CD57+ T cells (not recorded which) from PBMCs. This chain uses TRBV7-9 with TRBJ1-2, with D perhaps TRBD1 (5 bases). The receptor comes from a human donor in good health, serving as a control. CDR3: CASSSLLGDAYGYTF. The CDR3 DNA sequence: TGTGCCAGCAGCTCCCTGTTAGGGGACGCCTATGGCTACACCTTC.